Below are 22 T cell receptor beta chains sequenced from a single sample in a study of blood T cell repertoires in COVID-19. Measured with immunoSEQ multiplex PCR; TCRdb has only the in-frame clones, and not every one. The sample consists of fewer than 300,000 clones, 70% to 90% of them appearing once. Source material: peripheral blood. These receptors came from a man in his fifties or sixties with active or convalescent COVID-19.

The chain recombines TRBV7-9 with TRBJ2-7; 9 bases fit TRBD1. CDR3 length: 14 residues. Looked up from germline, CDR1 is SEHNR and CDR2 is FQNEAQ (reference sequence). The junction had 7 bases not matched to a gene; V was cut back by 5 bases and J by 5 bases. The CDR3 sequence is CASSLRQGDDEQYF. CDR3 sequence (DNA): TGTGCCAGCAGCCTTCGACAGGGGGACGACGAGCAGTACTTC.

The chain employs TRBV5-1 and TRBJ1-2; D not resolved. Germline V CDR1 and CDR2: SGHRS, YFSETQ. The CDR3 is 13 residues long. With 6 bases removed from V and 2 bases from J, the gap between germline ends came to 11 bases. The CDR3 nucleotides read TGCGCCAGCAAACCAGAGGGCAACTATGGCTACACCTTC. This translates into CASKPEGNYGYTF.

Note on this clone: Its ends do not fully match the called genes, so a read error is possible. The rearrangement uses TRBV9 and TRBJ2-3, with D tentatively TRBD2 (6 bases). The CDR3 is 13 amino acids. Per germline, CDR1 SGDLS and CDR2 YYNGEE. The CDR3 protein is CASRDSGTDTLYF. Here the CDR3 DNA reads TGTGCCAGCAGAGATAGCGGCACAGATACGCTGTATTTT.

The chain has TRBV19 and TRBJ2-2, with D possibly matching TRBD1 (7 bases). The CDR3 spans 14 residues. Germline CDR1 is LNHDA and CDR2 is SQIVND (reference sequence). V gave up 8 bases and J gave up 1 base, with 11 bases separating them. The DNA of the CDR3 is TGTGCCAGTGCTCAGGGGGGGAACACCGGGGAGCTGTTTTTT. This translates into CASAQGGNTGELFF.

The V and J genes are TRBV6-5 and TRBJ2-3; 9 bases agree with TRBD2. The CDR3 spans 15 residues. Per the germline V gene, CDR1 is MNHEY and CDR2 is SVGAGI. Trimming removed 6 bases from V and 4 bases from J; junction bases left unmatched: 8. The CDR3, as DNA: TGTGCCAGCAGCGGACTAGCGTCCTTCCCAGATACGCAGTATTTT. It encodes CASSGLASFPDTQYF.

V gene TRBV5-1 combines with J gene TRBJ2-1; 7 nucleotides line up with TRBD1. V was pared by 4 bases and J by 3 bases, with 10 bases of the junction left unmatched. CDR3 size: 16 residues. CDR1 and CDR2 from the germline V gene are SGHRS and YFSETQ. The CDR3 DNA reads TGCGCCAGCAGCGCGGCCGGGACAGACTACTACAATGAGCAGTTCTTC. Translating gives CASSAAGTDYYNEQFF.

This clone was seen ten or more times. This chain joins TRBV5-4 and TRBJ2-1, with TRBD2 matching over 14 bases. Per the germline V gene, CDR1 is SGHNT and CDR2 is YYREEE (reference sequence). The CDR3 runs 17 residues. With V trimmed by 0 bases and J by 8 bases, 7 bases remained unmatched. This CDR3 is CASSLALGTSGSDEQFF. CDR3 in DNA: TGTGCCAGCAGCTTGGCATTGGGGACTAGCGGGAGCGATGAGCAGTTCTTC.

The CDR3 loop reads CASSSLPNGQFTDTQYF. In nucleotides, the CDR3 is TGTGCCAGCAGTTCCCTTCCCAACGGACAGTTCACAGATACGCAGTATTTT. The J gene is TRBJ2-3, the V gene TRBV28; tentative D call: TRBD1 (6 bases). Trimming removed 4 bases at V and 2 bases at J, with 19 bases between. The CDR3 length is 17 residues. CDR1 MDHEN and CDR2 SYDVKM come from the germline V gene.

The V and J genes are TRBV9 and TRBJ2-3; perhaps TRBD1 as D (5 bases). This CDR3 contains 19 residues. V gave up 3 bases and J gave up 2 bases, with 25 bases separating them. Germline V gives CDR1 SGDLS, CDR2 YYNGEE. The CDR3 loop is CASSGIPNPVGAHTDTQYF. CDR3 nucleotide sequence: TGTGCCAGCAGCGGAATCCCCAACCCGGTAGGGGCCCACACAGATACGCAGTATTTT.

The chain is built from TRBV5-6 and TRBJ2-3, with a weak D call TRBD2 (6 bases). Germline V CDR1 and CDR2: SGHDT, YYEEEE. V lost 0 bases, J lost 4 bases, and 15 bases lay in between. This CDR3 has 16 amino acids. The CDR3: CASSLATAGSADTQYF. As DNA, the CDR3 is TGTGCCAGCAGCTTGGCCACTGCGGGATCGGCAGATACGCAGTATTTT. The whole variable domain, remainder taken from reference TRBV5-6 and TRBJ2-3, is DAGVTQSPTHLIKTRGQQVTLRCSPKSGHDTVSWYQQALGQGPQFIFQYYEEEERQRGNFPDRFSGHQFPNYSSELNVNALLLGDSALYLCASSLATAGSADTQYFGPGTRLTVL.

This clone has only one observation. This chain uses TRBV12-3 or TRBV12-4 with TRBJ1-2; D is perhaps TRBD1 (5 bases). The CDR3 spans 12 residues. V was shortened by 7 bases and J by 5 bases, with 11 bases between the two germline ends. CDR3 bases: TGTGCCAGCACTCGTAAGGGGTATGGCTACACCTTC. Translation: CASTRKGYGYTF.

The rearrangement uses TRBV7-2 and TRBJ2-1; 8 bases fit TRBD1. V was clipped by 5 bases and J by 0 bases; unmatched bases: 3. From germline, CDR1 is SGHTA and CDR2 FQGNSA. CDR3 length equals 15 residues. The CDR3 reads CASSATGDSYNEQFF. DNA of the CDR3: TGTGCCAGCAGCGCGACAGGGGACTCCTACAATGAGCAGTTCTTC.

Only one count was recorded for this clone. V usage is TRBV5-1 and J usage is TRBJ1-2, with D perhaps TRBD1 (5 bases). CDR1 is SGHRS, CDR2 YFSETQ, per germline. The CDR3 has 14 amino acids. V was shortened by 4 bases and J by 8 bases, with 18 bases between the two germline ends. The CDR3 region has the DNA TGCGCCAGCAGCCCGCGGACGGGCCAGGGAGGCTACACCTTC. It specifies CASSPRTGQGGYTF.

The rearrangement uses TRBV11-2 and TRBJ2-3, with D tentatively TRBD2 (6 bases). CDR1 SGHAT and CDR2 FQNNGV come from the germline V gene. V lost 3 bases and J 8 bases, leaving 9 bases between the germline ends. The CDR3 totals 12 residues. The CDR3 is CASSFSGVTQYF. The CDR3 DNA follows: TGTGCCAGCAGCTTTAGCGGAGTTACGCAGTATTTT.

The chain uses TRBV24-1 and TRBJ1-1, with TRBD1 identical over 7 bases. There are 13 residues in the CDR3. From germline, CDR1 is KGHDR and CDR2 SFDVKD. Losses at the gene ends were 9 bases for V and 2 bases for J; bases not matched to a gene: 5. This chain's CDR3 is CATLRQGNTEAFF. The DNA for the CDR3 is TGTGCCACCTTACGACAGGGTAACACTGAAGCTTTCTTT.

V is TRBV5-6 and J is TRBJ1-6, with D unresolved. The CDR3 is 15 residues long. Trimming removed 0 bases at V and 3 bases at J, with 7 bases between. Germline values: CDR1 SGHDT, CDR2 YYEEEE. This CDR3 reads CASSLGQVYNSPLHF. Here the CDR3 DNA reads TGTGCCAGCAGCTTGGGGCAGGTCTATAATTCACCCCTCCACTTT.

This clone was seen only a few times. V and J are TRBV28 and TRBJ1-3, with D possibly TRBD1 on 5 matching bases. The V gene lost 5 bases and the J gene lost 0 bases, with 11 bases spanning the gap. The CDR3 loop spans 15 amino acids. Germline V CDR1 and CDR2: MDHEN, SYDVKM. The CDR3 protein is CASSGGDYSGNTIYF. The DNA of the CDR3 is TGTGCCAGCAGTGGGGGGGATTACTCTGGAAACACCATATATTTT.

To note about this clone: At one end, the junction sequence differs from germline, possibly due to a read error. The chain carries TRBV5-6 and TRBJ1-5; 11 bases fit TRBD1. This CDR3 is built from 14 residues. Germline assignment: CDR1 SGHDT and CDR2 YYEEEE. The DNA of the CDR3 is TGTGCCAGCAGTCCCGGGACAGGGGGTCCCGTGTGGGTTTTT. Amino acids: CASSPGTGGPVWVF.

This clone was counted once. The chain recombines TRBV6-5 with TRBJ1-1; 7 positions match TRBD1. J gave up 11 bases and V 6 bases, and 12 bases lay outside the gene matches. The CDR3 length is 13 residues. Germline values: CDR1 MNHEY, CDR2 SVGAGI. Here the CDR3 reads CASSNPEQGRAFF. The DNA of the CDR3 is TGTGCCAGCAGCAACCCCGAACAGGGGAGGGCTTTCTTT.

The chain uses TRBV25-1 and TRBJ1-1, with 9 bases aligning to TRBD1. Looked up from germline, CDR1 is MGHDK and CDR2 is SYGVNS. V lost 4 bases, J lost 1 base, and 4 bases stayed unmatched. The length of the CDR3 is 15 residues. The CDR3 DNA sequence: TGTGCCAGCAGTGGGTCGGGACAGGGGAACACTGAAGCTTTCTTT. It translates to CASSGSGQGNTEAFF. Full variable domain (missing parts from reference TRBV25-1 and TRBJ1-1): EADIYQTPRYLVIGTGKKITLECSQTMGHDKMYWYQQDPGMELHLIHYSYGVNSTEKGDLSSESTVSRIRTEHFPLTLESARPSHTSQYLCASSGSGQGNTEAFFGQGTRLTVV.

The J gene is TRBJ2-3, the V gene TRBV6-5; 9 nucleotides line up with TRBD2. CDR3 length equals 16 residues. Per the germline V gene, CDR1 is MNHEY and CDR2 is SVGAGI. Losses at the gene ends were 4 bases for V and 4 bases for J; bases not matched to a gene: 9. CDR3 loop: CASSSLSGRRADTQYF. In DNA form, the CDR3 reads TGTGCCAGCAGTTCTCTTAGCGGGAGAAGGGCAGATACGCAGTATTTT.

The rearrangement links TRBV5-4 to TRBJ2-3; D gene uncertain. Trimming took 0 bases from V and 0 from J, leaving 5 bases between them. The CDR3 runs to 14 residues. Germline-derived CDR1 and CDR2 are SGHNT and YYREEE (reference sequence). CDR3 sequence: CASSLEPSTDTQYF. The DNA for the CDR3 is TGTGCCAGCAGCTTGGAGCCTAGCACAGATACGCAGTATTTT.